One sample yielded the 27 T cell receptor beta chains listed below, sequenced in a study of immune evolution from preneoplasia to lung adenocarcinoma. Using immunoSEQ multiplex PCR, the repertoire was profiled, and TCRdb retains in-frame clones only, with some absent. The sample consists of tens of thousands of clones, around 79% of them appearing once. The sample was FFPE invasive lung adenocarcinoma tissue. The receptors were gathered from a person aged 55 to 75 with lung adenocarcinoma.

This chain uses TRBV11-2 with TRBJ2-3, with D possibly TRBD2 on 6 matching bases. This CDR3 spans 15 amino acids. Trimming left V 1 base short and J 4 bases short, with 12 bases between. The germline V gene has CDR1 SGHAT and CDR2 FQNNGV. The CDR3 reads CASSLGSGVADTQYF. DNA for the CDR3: TGTGCCAGCAGCTTAGGTTCGGGAGTGGCAGATACGCAGTATTTT.

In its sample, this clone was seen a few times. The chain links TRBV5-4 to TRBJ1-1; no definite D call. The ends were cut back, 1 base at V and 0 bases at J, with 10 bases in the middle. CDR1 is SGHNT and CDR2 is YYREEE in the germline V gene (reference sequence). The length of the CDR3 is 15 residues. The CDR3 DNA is TGTGCCAGCAGCTTGCAACAGACCATGAACACTGAAGCTTTCTTT. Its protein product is CASSLQQTMNTEAFF.

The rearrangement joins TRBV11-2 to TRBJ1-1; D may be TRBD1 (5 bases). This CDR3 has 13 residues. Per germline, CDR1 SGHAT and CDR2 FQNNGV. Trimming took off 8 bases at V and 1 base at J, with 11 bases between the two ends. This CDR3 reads CASARQQNTEAFF. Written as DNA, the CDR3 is TGTGCCAGCGCAAGACAGCAGAACACTGAAGCTTTCTTT.

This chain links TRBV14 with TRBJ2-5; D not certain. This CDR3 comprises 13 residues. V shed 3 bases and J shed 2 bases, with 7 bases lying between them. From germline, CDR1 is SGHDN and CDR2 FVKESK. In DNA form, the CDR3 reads TGTGCCAGCAGCCAGCTTCAGCAAGAGACCCAGTACTTC. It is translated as CASSQLQQETQYF.

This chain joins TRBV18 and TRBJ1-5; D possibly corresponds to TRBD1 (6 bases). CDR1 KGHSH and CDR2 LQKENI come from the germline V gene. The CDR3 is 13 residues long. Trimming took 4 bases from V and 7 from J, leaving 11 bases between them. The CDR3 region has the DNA TGTGCCAGCTCACATGGGGGGCACCAGCCCCAGCATTTT. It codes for CASSHGGHQPQHF. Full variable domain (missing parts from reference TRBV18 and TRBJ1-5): NAGVMQNPRHLVRRRGQEARLRCSPMKGHSHVYWYRQLPEEGLKFMVYLQKENIIDESGMPKERFSAEFPKEGPSILRIQQVVRGDSAAYFCASSHGGHQPQHFGDGTRLSIL.

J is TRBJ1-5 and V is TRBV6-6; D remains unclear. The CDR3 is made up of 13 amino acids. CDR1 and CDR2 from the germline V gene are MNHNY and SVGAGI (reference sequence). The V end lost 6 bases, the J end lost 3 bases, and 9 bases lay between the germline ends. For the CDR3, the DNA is TGTGCCAGCAGCCGATCGAACAATCAGCCCCAGCATTTT. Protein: CASSRSNNQPQHF.

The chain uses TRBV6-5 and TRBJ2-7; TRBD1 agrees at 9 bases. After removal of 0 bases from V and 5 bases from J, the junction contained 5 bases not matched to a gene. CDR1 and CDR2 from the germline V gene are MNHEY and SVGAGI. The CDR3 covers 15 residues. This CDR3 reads CASSYSGQGRHEQYF. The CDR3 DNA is TGTGCCAGCAGTTACTCCGGACAGGGGAGACACGAGCAGTACTTC.

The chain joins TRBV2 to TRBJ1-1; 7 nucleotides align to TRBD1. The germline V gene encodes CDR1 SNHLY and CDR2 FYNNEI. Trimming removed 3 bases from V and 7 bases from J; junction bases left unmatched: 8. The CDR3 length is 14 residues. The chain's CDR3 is CASSDPRGVGEAFF. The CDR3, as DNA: TGTGCCAGCAGTGACCCCAGGGGGGTCGGTGAAGCTTTCTTT.

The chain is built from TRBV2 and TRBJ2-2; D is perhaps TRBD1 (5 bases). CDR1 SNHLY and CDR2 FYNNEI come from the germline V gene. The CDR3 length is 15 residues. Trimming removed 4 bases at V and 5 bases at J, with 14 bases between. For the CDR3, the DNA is TGTGCCAGCAGTGTGGACACCCCAGGGACCGGGGAGCTGTTTTTT. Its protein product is CASSVDTPGTGELFF. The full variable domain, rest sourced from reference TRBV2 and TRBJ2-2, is EPEVTQTPSHQVTQMGQEVILRCVPISNHLYFYWYRQILGQKVEFLVSFYNNEISEKSEIFDDQFSVERPDGSNFTLKIRSTKLEDSAMYFCASSVDTPGTGELFFGEGSRLTVL.

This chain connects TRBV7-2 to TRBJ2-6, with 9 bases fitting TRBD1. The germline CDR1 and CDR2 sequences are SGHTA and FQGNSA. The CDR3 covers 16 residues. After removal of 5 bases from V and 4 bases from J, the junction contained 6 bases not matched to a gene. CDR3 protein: CASSKGTGTGANVLTF. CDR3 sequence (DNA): TGTGCCAGCAGCAAAGGGACAGGGACCGGGGCCAACGTCCTGACTTTC.

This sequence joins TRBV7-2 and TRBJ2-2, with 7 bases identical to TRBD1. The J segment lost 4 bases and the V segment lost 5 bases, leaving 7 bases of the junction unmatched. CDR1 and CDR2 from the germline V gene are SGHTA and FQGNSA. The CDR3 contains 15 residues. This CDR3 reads CASSPGQSVTGELFF. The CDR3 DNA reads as TGTGCCAGCAGCCCGGGACAGTCTGTCACCGGGGAGCTGTTTTTT. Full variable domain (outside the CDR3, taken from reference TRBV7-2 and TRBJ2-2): GAGVSQSPSNKVTEKGKDVELRCDPISGHTALYWYRQSLGQGLEFLIYFQGNSAPDKSGLPSDRFSAERTGGSVSTLTIQRTQQEDSAVYLCASSPGQSVTGELFFGEGSRLTVL.

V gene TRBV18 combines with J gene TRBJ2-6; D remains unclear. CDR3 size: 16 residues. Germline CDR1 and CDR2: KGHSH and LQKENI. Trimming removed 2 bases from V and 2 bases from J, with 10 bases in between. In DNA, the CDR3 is TGTGCCAGCTCACCAGCACTCTGGACTGGGGCCAACGTCCTGACTTTC. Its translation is CASSPALWTGANVLTF. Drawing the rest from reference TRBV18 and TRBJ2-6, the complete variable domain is NAGVMQNPRHLVRRRGQEARLRCSPMKGHSHVYWYRQLPEEGLKFMVYLQKENIIDESGMPKERFSAEFPKEGPSILRIQQVVRGDSAAYFCASSPALWTGANVLTFGAGSRLTVL.

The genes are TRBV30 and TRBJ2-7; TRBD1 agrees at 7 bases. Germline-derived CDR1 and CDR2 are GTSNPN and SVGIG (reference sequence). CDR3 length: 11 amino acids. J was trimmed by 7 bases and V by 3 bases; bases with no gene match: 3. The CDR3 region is CAWRTGVEQYF. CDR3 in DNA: TGTGCCTGGAGAACAGGGGTTGAGCAGTACTTC.

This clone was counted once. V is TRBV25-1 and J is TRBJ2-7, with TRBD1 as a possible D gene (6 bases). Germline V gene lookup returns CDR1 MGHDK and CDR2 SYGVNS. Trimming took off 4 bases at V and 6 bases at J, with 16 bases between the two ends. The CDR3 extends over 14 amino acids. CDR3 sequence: CASSALTGSPEQYF. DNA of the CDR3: TGTGCCAGCAGTGCCCTTACAGGGTCCCCCGAGCAGTACTTC.

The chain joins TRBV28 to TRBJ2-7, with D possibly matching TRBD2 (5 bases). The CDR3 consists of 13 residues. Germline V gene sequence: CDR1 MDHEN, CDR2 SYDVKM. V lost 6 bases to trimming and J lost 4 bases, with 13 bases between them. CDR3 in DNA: TGTGCCAGCAGCCCCCTTACTAGTTACGAGCAGTACTTC. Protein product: CASSPLTSYEQYF.

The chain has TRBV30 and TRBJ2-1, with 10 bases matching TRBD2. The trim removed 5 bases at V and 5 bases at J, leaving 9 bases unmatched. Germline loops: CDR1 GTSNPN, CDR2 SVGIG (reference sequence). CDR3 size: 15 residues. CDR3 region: CAWGAGTSANNEQFF. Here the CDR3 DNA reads TGTGCCTGGGGGGCCGGGACTAGCGCAAACAATGAGCAGTTCTTC.

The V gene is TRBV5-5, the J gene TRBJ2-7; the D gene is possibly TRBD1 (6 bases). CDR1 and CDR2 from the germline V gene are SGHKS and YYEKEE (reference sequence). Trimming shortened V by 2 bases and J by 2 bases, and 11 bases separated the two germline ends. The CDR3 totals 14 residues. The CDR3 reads CASSFRDMTYEQYF. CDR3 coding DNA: TGTGCCAGCAGCTTCCGGGACATGACCTACGAGCAGTACTTC. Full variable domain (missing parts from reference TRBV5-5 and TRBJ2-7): DAGVTQSPTHLIKTRGQQVTLRCSPISGHKSVSWYQQVLGQGPQFIFQYYEKEERGRGNFPDRFSARQFPNYSSELNVNALLLGDSALYLCASSFRDMTYEQYFGPGTRLTVT.

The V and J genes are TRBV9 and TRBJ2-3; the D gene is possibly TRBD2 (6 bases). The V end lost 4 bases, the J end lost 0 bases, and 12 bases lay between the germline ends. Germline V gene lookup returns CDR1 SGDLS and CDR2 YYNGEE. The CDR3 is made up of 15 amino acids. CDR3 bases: TGTGCCAGCAGCCCCCGAGGAGGGAGCACAGATACGCAGTATTTT. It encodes CASSPRGGSTDTQYF. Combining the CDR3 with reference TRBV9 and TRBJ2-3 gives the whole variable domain DSGVTQTPKHLITATGQRVTLRCSPRSGDLSVYWYQQSLDQGLQFLIQYYNGEERAKGNILERFSAQQFPDLHSELNLSSLELGDSALYFCASSPRGGSTDTQYFGPGTRLTVL.

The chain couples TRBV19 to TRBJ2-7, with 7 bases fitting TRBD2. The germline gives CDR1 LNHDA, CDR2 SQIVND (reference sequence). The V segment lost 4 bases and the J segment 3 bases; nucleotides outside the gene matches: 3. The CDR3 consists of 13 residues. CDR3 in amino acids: CASSSGSGYEQYF. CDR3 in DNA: TGTGCCAGTAGTAGCGGGAGTGGCTACGAGCAGTACTTC.

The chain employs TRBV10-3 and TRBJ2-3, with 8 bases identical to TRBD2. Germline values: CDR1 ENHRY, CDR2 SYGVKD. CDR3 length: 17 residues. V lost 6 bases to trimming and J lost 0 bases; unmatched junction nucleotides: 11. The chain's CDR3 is CAISDPGLGGSTDTQYF. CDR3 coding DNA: TGTGCCATCAGCGACCCGGGACTAGGTGGGAGCACAGATACGCAGTATTTT.

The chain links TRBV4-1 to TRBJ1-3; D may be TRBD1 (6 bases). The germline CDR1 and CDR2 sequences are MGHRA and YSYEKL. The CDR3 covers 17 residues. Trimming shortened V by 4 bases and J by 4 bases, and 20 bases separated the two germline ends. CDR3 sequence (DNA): TGCGCCAGCAGCCCCCACTCTGTCACAGGGCCGGGAAACACCATATATTTT. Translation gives CASSPHSVTGPGNTIYF.

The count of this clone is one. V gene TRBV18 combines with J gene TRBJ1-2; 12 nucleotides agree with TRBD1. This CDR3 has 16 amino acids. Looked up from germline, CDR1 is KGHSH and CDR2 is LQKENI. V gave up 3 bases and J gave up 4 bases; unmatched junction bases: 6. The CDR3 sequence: CASSPGTGGRGYGYTF. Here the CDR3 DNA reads TGTGCCAGCTCACCCGGGACAGGGGGCAGAGGCTATGGCTACACCTTC.

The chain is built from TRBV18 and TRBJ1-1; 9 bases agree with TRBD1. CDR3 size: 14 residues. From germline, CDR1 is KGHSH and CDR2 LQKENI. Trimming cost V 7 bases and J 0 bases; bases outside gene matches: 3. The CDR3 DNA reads TGTGCCAGCTTGGGACAGGGCATGAACACTGAAGCTTTCTTT. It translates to CASLGQGMNTEAFF.

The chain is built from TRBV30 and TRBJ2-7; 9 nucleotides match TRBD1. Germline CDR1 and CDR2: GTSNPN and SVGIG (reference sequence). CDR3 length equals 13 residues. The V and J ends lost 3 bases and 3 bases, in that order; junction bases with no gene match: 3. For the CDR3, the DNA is TGTGCCTGGAGGGGACAGGGACGCTACGAGCAGTACTTC. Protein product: CAWRGQGRYEQYF.

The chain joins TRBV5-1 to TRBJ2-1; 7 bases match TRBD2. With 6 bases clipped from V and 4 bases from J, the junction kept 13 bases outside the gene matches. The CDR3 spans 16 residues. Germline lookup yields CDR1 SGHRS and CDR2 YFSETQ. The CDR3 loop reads CASTPSGGGGYNEQFF. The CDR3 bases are TGCGCCAGCACCCCGTCGGGGGGAGGAGGATACAATGAGCAGTTCTTC.

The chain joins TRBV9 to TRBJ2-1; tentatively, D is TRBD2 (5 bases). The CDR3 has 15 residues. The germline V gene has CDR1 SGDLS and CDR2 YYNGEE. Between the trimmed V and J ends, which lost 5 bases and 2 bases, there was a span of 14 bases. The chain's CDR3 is CASSDRTSAYNEQFF. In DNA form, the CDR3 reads TGTGCCAGCAGTGATAGGACTTCGGCCTACAATGAGCAGTTCTTC.

The DNA of the CDR3 is TGTGCCACCAGCAGAGATCCCCGACAGGGTTTTGGCTACACCTTC. This codes for CATSRDPRQGFGYTF. The chain employs TRBV15 and TRBJ1-2, with 7 bases that match TRBD1. The CDR3 has 15 amino acids. Germline assignment: CDR1 LNHNV and CDR2 YYDKDF (reference sequence). The V segment lost 0 bases and the J segment 7 bases; nucleotides outside the gene matches: 8. The full variable domain, with the rest looked up from reference TRBV15 and TRBJ1-2, is DAMVIQNPRYQVTQFGKPVTLSCSQTLNHNVMYWYQQKSSQAPKLLFHYYDKDFNNEADTPDNFQSRRPNTSFCFLDIRSPGLGDTAMYLCATSRDPRQGFGYTFGSGTRLTVV.